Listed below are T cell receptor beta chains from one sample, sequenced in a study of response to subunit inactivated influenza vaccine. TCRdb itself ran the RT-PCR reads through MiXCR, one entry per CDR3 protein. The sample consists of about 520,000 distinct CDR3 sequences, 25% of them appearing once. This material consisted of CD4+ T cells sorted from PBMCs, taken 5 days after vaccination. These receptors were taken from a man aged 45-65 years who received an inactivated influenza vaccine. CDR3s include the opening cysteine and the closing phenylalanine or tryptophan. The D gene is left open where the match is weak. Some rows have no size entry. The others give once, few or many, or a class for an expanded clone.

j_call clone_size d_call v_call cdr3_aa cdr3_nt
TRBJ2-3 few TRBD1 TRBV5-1 CASSLGGGVPFYTDTQYF TGCGCCAGCAGCTTGGGAGGGGGCGTCCCTTTTTACACAGATACGCAGTATTTT
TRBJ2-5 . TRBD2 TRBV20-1 CSARGTSGRTGETQYF TGCAGTGCTAGGGGGACTAGCGGGCGAACGGGGGAGACCCAGTACTTC
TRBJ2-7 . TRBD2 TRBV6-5 CASRRTGGEQYF TGTGCCAGCAGGAGGACGGGGGGGGAGCAGTACTTC
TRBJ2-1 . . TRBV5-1 CASSQPERSPYNEQFF TGCGCCAGCAGCCAGCCGGAGCGGAGCCCATACAATGAGCAGTTCTTC
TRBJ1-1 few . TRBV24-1 CATSDLTGTEAFF TGTGCCACCAGTGATTTGACAGGGACTGAAGCTTTCTTT
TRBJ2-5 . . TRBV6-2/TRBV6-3 CASSYRPTETQYF TGTGCCAGCAGTTACCGCCCGACGGAGACCCAGTACTTC
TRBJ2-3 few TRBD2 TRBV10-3 CAIGAGDLDTQYF TGTGCCATCGGAGCGGGAGATTTAGATACGCAGTATTTT
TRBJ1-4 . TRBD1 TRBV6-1 CASRTRTGLSNEKLFF TGTGCCAGCAGGACACGGACAGGTCTTTCTAATGAAAAACTGTTTTTT
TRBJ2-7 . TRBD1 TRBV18 CASSPRSPGGSYEQYF TGTGCCAGCTCACCACGGTCCCCAGGGGGTTCCTACGAGCAGTACTTC
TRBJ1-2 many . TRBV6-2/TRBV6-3 CASSNNYGYTF TGTGCCAGCAGTAACAATTATGGCTACACCTTC
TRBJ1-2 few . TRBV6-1 CASSVFASGYGYTF TGTGCCAGCAGTGTATTCGCTAGCGGCTATGGCTACACCTTC
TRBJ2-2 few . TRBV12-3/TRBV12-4 CASSLGLPGTGELFF TGTGCCAGCAGTTTGGGGTTACCGGGAACCGGGGAGCTGTTTTTT
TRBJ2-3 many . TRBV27 CASSSSLADTQYF TGTGCCAGCAGTAGTTCGCTGGCAGATACGCAGTATTTT
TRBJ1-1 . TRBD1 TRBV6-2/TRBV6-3 CATGTGAQAFF TGTGCCACCGGGACAGGGGCCCAAGCTTTCTTT
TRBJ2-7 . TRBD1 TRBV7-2 CASSDGTGSYEQYF TGTGCCAGCAGCGACGGGACAGGGTCCTACGAGCAGTACTTC
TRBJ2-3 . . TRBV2 CATWGQGSDTQYF TGTGCCACATGGGGGCAGGGGTCAGATACGCAGTATTTT
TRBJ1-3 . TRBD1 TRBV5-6 CASSSDRRNTIYF TGTGCCAGCAGCTCGGACAGGCGAAACACCATATATTTT
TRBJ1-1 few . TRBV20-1 CSAGSLLNTEAFF TGCAGTGCTGGCAGCCTACTGAACACTGAAGCTTTCTTT
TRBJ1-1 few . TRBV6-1 CASLRTTMNTEAFF TGTGCCAGCTTAAGAACAACTATGAACACTGAAGCTTTCTTT
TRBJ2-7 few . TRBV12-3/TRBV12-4 CASSFGEGFYEQYF .
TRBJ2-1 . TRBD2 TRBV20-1 CSADSSGRNHNEQFF TGCAGTGCTGATTCTAGCGGGAGGAACCACAATGAGCAGTTCTTC
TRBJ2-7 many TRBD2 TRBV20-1 CSASKPTSGGGPYEQYF TGCAGTGCTAGTAAGCCGACTAGCGGGGGGGGGCCCTACGAGCAGTACTTC